Each of the 28 T cell receptor beta chains below was sequenced from the same sample in a study of T cell repertoires in cytomegalovirus infection. MiXCR, applied by TCRdb to the reads, yields one record per CDR3 protein. The sample has about 920,000 distinct CDR3 sequences, about 33% seen once; the top ten hold about an eighth. Their cognate antigens are unknown. Sequences were derived from cultured CD8+ T cells from PBMCs, sampled from culture after CMV antigen stimulation. These receptors all stem from a human donor in good health (CMV status not recorded). Some clones in this sample may be carry-over from other donors' samples.

The rearrangement uses TRBV6-8 and TRBJ1-1, with 11 bases lining up with TRBD1. Germline trimming cut 0 bases from V and 2 bases from J; bases unmatched to any gene: 5. Looked up from germline, CDR1 is MNHGY and CDR2 is SAAAGT. This CDR3 is built from 17 residues. DNA of the CDR3: TGTGCCAGCAGTTACTCGGGACAGGGGGAGATTAACACTGAAGCTTTCTTT. Encoded protein: CASSYSGQGEINTEAFF.

This clonotype was seen a few times. The chain uses TRBV28 and TRBJ2-5; D gene unclear. This CDR3 region has 14 residues. CDR1 MDHEN and CDR2 SYDVKM come from the germline V gene. Trimming stripped 4 bases from V and 5 bases from J, with 14 bases between. CDR3 sequence (DNA): TGTGCCAGCAGTTCCGTAGGCGGTGAGGAGACCCAGTACTTC. Protein: CASSSVGGEETQYF.

V and J are TRBV25-1 and TRBJ2-2, with 9 nucleotides matching TRBD1. The ends lost 3 bases at V and 3 bases at J; junction bases unmatched: 2. There are 15 residues in the CDR3. The germline V gene has CDR1 MGHDK and CDR2 SYGVNS. The CDR3 region has the DNA TGTGCCAGCAGTGAGGGGGACAGGGACACCGGGGAGCTGTTTTTT. Translation gives CASSEGDRDTGELFF.

V is TRBV7-2 and J is TRBJ2-7; possible D gene TRBD2, 6 bases. V gave up 5 bases and J gave up 5 bases, with 19 bases separating them. This CDR3 is built from 15 residues. Looked up from germline, CDR1 is SGHTA and CDR2 is FQGNSA. In DNA form, the CDR3 reads TGTGCCAGCAGCCCAGGCTGGGGAGGTTGGAACGAGCAGTACTTC. Translated: CASSPGWGGWNEQYF.

The chain is built from TRBV6-1 and TRBJ2-1; TRBD2 agrees at 8 bases. CDR1 is MNHNS and CDR2 is SASEGT in the germline V gene. The CDR3 sequence is 15 residues long. The trim removed 7 bases at V and 7 bases at J, leaving 12 bases unmatched. The CDR3 loop is CASNINGGVFNEQFF. For the CDR3, the DNA is TGTGCCAGCAATATTAACGGGGGGGTCTTTAATGAGCAGTTCTTC.

This clonotype was seen only a few times. The rearrangement joins TRBV7-8 to TRBJ2-5; no clear D. Germline lookup yields CDR1 SGHVS and CDR2 FQNEAQ. The CDR3 sequence is 12 residues long. The V and J ends lost 3 bases and 7 bases respectively, with 9 bases between them. The CDR3 protein is CASSLDEATQYF. The CDR3 coding sequence is TGTGCCAGCAGCTTGGATGAAGCGACCCAGTACTTC.

This clonotype has ten or more counts. J is TRBJ2-3 and V is TRBV6-5; D is perhaps TRBD1 or TRBD2 (5 bases each). This CDR3 has 15 residues. Germline loops: CDR1 MNHEY, CDR2 SVGAGI. V was clipped by 0 bases and J by 0 bases, with 7 bases between them. In nucleotides, the CDR3 is TGTGCCAGCAGTTACTCCGGGGCTAGCACAGATACGCAGTATTTT. Its translation is CASSYSGASTDTQYF.

CDR3 in amino acids: CASGRLATEAFF. For the CDR3, the DNA is TGTGCCAGCGGTAGGTTGGCCACTGAAGCTTTCTTT. The chain joins TRBV6-6 to TRBJ1-1, with unresolved D. The CDR3 sequence is 12 residues long. Deletions cut 8 bases from V and 4 bases from J, with 11 bases between. CDR1 and CDR2 from the germline V gene are MNHNY and SVGAGI (reference sequence).

This clonotype was seen ten or more times. V is TRBV7-6 and J is TRBJ1-5, with D hard to call. This CDR3 comprises 13 residues. Trimming shortened V by 5 bases and J by 5 bases, and 10 bases separated the two germline ends. CDR1 and CDR2 (germline): SGHVS, FNYEAQ. In nucleotides, the CDR3 is TGTGCCAGCAGCCTCAGCCTTTATCAGCCCCAGCATTTT. It encodes CASSLSLYQPQHF. The full variable domain, in which reference TRBV7-6 and TRBJ1-5 provide the parts outside the CDR3, is GAGVSQSPRYKVTKRGQDVALRCDPISGHVSLYWYRQALGQGPEFLTYFNYEAQQDKSGLPNDRFSAERPEGSISTLTIQRTEQRDSAMYRCASSLSLYQPQHFGDGTRLSIL.

In its sample, this clonotype was seen many times. The chain carries TRBV7-2 and TRBJ2-1; D assignment may be TRBD1 or TRBD2 (6 bases each). CDR3 size: 18 residues. Germline CDR1 and CDR2: SGHTA and FQGNSA. The ends were cut back, 1 base at V and 5 bases at J, with 21 bases in the middle. DNA of the CDR3: TGTGCCAGCAGCTTAGATCATTCCCGGGGGCGAGGCCACAATGAGCAGTTCTTC. Its translation: CASSLDHSRGRGHNEQFF.

This clonotype showed up many times. The chain uses TRBV27 and TRBJ2-1; D unresolved. This CDR3 has 14 residues. Trimming cost V 5 bases and J 1 base, with 9 bases left between them. The germline V gene encodes CDR1 MNHEY and CDR2 SMNVEV (reference sequence). The CDR3 nucleotides read TGTGCCAGCAGTCCCTTGGGGTCCTACAATGAGCAGTTCTTC. It yields the protein CASSPLGSYNEQFF.

About this clonotype itself: One end of the junction varies from germline; a read error may be responsible. In DNA, the CDR3 is TGTGCCAGCAGCTTAACATCTAGCATAGATACGCAGTATTTT. Translation: CASSLTSSIDTQYF. The chain couples TRBV7-3 to TRBJ2-3, with D tentatively TRBD2 (5 bases). This CDR3 is 14 amino acids long. Germline values: CDR1 SGHTA, CDR2 FQGTGA.

The rearrangement links TRBV19 to TRBJ1-2; D not resolved. Looked up from germline, CDR1 is LNHDA and CDR2 is SQIVND (reference sequence). This CDR3 comprises 11 residues. CDR3 sequence: CVGRVNYGYTF. The CDR3 region has the DNA TGTGTCGGCCGAGTTAACTATGGCTACACCTTC.

Of note for this clonotype: At one end the junction does not follow the germline gene, possibly because of a read error. The chain employs TRBV27 and TRBJ2-2; TRBD2 matches at 9 bases. Germline lookup yields CDR1 MNHEY and CDR2 SMNVEV (reference sequence). The CDR3 has 17 residues. CDR3 loop: CVSSLLSSGDHTGELFF. In DNA form, the CDR3 reads TGTGTCAGCAGTTTATTGTCTAGCGGGGATCACACCGGGGAGCTGTTTTTT.

The chain joins TRBV29-1 to TRBJ2-5; no clear D gene. CDR3 size: 14 residues. Trimming left V 1 base short and J 5 bases short, with 14 bases between. Germline V gene data show CDR1 as SQVTM and CDR2 as ANQGSEA. CDR3 bases: TGCAGCGTTGAAGTCTCTAGATCTGGGGAGACCCAGTACTTC. Translation: CSVEVSRSGETQYF.

The table lists this clonotype with many counts. The J gene is TRBJ2-1, the V gene TRBV7-6; D gene unclear. The CDR3 sequence is 15 residues long. Between the trimmed V and J ends, which lost 5 bases and 0 bases, there was a span of 11 bases. Looked up from germline, CDR1 is SGHVS and CDR2 is FNYEAQ. DNA for the CDR3: TGTGCCAGCAGCCCTGTAGTAAGCTCCTACAATGAGCAGTTCTTC. Translation gives CASSPVVSSYNEQFF.

The rearrangement joins TRBV11-3 to TRBJ2-1; weak D call: TRBD2 (6 bases). Germline V gene sequence: CDR1 SGHNT, CDR2 YENEEA. Trimming took 2 bases from V and 7 from J, leaving 18 bases between them. This CDR3 spans 16 amino acids. The CDR3, as DNA: TGTGCCAGCAGCTTATATCTGAGCGGAGGGTGGAATGAGCAGTTCTTC. Translated: CASSLYLSGGWNEQFF.

V usage is TRBV19 and J usage is TRBJ2-5, with unresolved D. The CDR3 is made up of 13 amino acids. Germline CDR1 LNHDA, CDR2 SQIVND (reference sequence). Trimming cost V 5 bases and J 5 bases, with 12 bases left between them. CDR3 DNA sequence: TGTGCCAGTAGTTCCCCGTTCGTGGAGACCCAGTACTTC. Translation: CASSSPFVETQYF.

The rearrangement uses TRBV4-3 and TRBJ2-1; 8 nucleotides agree with TRBD2. This CDR3 has 17 amino acids. Per germline, CDR1 LGHNA and CDR2 YSLEER. The V segment lost 0 bases and the J segment 0 bases; nucleotides outside the gene matches: 4. The CDR3 region has the DNA TGCGCCAGCAGCCAAGATCGGCGGGGGGTCTCCTACAATGAGCAGTTCTTC. Translating it yields CASSQDRRGVSYNEQFF.

The chain carries TRBV29-1 and TRBJ1-1; D not resolved. The CDR3 length is 14 residues. Germline values: CDR1 SQVTM, CDR2 ANQGSEA. Trimming stripped 7 bases from V and 3 bases from J, with 18 bases between. CDR3 nucleotide sequence: TGCAGCGGCAAATCCGGGCGCAGCGACACTGAAGCTTTCTTT. It codes for CSGKSGRSDTEAFF.

This clonotype turned up a few times. This chain's CDR3 is CASSSNSDRGAEAFF. CDR3 DNA: TGTGCCAGCAGCAGCAATTCGGACAGGGGAGCAGAAGCTTTCTTT. The chain uses TRBV7-9 and TRBJ1-1; TRBD1 matches at 9 bases. CDR1 SEHNR and CDR2 FQNEAQ come from the germline V gene (reference sequence). The CDR3 sequence is 15 residues long. Unmatched junction bases numbered 12, after V lost 5 bases and J lost 8 bases.

The chain has TRBV5-4 and TRBJ2-7, with 9 nucleotides matching TRBD1. The CDR3 consists of 15 residues. The V gene end was trimmed by 0 bases and the J gene end by 6 bases; junction bases not matched to a gene: 7. The germline V gene has CDR1 SGHNT and CDR2 YYREEE (reference sequence). The CDR3 coding sequence is TGTGCCAGCAGCTTGGACAGGGGGCTTCTAGGCGAGCAGTACGTC. Translation: CASSLDRGLLGEQYV.

V is TRBV12-5 and J is TRBJ1-1; D not resolved. Deletions cut 3 bases from V and 8 bases from J, with 13 bases between. The CDR3 runs 13 residues. The germline V gene encodes CDR1 LGHNT and CDR2 FRNRAP. The CDR3 reads CASGLGGLREAFF. CDR3 sequence (DNA): TGTGCTAGTGGTTTAGGAGGGTTGCGGGAAGCTTTCTTT.

The CDR3 region is CASSPPTGVNGIQYF. CDR3 bases: TGTGCCAGCAGCCCCCCCACAGGGGTTAACGGCATTCAGTACTTC. The chain links TRBV7-8 to TRBJ2-4; 7 bases line up with TRBD1. The CDR3 totals 15 residues. Germline-derived CDR1 and CDR2 are SGHVS and FQNEAQ. Trimming removed 5 bases from V and 9 bases from J; junction bases left unmatched: 13.

J is TRBJ1-1 and V is TRBV29-1; D is uncertain. V lost 7 bases, J lost 3 bases, and 9 bases lay in between. The CDR3 consists of 11 residues. Germline lookup yields CDR1 SQVTM and CDR2 ANQGSEA. CDR3 DNA: TGCAGCGCCCTCGGGGACACTGAAGCTTTCTTT. As protein: CSALGDTEAFF.

The rearrangement uses TRBV5-4 and TRBJ2-5; 13 nucleotides agree with TRBD2. Trimming removed 2 bases from V and 2 bases from J; junction bases left unmatched: 6. Germline loops: CDR1 SGHNT, CDR2 YYREEE (reference sequence). The CDR3 contains 17 residues. As DNA, the CDR3 is TGTGCCAGCAGCTTTCCCAGGACTAGCGGGGGTCAAGAGACCCAGTACTTC. The encoded protein is CASSFPRTSGGQETQYF.

This clonotype came up once. This chain uses TRBV5-4 with TRBJ1-1; D is undetermined. Germline V CDR1 and CDR2: SGHNT, YYREEE (reference sequence). The V gene lost 4 bases and the J gene lost 2 bases, with 12 bases spanning the gap. This CDR3 contains 14 residues. CDR3 amino acids: CASSPKTLNTEAFF. CDR3 bases: TGTGCCAGCAGCCCGAAGACCTTAAACACTGAAGCTTTCTTT.

The V call is TRBV19, the J call TRBJ2-1; 10 bases line up with TRBD2. Germline trimming cut 2 bases from V and 6 bases from J; bases unmatched to any gene: 4. CDR1 and CDR2 (germline): LNHDA, SQIVND (reference sequence). The CDR3 covers 15 residues. In nucleotides, the CDR3 is TGTGCCAGTAGTATAACGCTAGCGGGAGCCAATGAGCAGTTCTTC. Translated: CASSITLAGANEQFF.